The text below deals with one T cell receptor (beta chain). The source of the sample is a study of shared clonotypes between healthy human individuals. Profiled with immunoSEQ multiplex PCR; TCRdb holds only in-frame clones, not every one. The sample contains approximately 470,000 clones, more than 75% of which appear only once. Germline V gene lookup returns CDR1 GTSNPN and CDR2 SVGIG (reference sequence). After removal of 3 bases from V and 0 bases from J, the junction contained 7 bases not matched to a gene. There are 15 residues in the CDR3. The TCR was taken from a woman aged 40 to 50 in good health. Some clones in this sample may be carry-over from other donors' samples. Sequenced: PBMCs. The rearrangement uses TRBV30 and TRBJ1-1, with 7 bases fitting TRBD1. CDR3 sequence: CAWSAIQGLNTEAFF. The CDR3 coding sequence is TGTGCCTGGAGCGCCATACAGGGGTTGAACACTGAAGCTTTCTTT.